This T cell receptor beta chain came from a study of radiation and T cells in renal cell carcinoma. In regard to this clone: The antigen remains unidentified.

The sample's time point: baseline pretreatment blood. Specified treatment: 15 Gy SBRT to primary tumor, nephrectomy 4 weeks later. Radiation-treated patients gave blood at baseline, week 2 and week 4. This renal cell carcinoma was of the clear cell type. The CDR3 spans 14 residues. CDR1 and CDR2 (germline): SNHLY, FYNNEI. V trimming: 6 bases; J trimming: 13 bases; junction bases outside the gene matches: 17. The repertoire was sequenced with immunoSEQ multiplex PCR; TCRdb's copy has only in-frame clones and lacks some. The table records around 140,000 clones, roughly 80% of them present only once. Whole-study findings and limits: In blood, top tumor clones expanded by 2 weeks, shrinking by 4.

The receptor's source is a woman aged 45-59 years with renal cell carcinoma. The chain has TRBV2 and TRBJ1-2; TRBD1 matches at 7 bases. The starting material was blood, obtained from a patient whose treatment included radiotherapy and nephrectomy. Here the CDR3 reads CASRQTTGQSFFTF. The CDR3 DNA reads TGTGCCAGCAGACAGACTACGGGACAGAGCTTTTTCACCTTC.